What follows describes a single T cell receptor (beta chain). Per the original methods: Scientists estimated how many nucleated cells there were by amplifying reference gene primers. The repertoire was sequenced with immunoSEQ multiplex PCR; TCRdb's copy has only in-frame clones and lacks some. D and trimming come from the DNA, and the V and J calls and clone size come from that table. The table includes around 130,000 clones, roughly 80% detected once. This entry belongs to a study of blood T cell repertoires in COVID-19. Study background: Acute-phase and convalescent COVID-19 samples originated in the United States, Italy and Spain. Sources were T cells, B-cell-depleted T cells, or PBMCs; the material itself was cDNA or gDNA.

Trimming pared 4 bases from V and 4 bases from J, leaving 7 bases between. The CDR3 totals 12 residues. Germline loops: CDR1 SNHLY, CDR2 FYNNEI. The material sequenced was peripheral blood. The sequence derives from a woman in her fifties or sixties with acute or convalescent COVID-19. The chain combines TRBV2 with TRBJ1-2, with D tentatively TRBD1 (5 bases). The CDR3 loop is CASSGTSYGYTF. The CDR3 DNA reads TGTGCCAGCAGTGGGACAAGCTATGGCTACACCTTC.